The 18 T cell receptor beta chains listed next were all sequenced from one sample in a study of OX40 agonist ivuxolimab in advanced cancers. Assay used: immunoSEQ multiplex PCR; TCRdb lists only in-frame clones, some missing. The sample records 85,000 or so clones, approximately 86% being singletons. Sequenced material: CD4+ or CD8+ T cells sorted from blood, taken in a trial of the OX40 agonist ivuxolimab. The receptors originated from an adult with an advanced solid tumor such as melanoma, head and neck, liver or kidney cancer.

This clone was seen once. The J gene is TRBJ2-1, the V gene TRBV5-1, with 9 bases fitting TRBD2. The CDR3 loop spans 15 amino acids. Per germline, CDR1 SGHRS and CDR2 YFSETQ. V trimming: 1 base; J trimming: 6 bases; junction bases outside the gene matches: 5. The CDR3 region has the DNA TGCGCCAGCAGCTTGTCGCTAGCGGGGAGCAATGAGCAGTTCTTC. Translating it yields CASSLSLAGSNEQFF.

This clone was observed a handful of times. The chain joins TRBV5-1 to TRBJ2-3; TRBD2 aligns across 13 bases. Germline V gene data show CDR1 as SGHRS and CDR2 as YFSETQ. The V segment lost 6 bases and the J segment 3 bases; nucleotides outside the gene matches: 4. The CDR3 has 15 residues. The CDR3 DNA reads TGCGCCAGCAAGGGACTAGCGGGGAATACAGATACGCAGTATTTT. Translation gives CASKGLAGNTDTQYF.

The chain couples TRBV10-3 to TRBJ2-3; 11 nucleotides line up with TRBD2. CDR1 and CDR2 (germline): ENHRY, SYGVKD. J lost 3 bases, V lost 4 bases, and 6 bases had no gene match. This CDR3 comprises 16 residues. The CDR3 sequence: CAISAQLAGVTDTQYF. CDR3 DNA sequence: TGTGCCATCAGTGCCCAACTAGCGGGGGTTACAGATACGCAGTATTTT.

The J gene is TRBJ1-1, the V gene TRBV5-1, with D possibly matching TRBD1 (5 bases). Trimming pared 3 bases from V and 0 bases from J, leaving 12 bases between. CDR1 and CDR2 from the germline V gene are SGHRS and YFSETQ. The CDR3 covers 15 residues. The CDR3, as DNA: TGCGCCAGCAGCTACCAGCAGGGATTGAACACTGAAGCTTTCTTT. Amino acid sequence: CASSYQQGLNTEAFF.

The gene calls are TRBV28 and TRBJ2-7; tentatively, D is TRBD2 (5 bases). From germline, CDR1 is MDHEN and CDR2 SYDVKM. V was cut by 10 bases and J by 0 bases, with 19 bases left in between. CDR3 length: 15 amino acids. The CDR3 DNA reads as TGTGCCACCTCGGATAGAGGGATGAGCTCCTACGAGCAGTACTTC. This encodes CATSDRGMSSYEQYF. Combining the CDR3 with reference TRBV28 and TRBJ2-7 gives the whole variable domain DVKVTQSSRYLVKRTGEKVFLECVQDMDHENMFWYRQDPGLGLRLIYFSYDVKMKEKGDIPEGYSVSREKKERFSLILESASTNQTSMYLCATSDRGMSSYEQYFGPGTRLTVT.

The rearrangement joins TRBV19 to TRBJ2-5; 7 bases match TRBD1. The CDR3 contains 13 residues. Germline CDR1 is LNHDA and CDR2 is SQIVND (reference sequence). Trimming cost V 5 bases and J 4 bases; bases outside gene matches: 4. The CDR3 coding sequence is TGTGCCAGTAGTGGGACAGTTGGAGAGACCCAGTACTTC. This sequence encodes CASSGTVGETQYF.

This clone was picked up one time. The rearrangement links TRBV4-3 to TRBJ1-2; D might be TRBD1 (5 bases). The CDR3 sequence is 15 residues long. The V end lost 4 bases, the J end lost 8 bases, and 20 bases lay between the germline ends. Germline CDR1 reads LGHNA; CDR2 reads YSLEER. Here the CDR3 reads CASSPTRARGDGYTF. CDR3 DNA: TGCGCCAGCAGCCCCACGAGGGCGAGGGGAGACGGCTACACCTTC.

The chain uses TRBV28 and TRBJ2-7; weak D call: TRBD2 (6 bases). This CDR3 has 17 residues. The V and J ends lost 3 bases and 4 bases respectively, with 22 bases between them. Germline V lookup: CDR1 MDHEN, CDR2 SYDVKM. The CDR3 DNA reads TGTGCCAGCAGTTTGCCACCCTCGGGACTCGCCCGATACGAGCAGTACTTC. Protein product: CASSLPPSGLARYEQYF.

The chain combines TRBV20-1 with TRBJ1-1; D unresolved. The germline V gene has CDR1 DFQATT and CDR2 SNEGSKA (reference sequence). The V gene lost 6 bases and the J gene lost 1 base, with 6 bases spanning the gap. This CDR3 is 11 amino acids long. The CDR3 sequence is CSAIRNTEAFF. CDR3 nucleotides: TGCAGTGCGATAAGGAACACTGAAGCTTTCTTT.

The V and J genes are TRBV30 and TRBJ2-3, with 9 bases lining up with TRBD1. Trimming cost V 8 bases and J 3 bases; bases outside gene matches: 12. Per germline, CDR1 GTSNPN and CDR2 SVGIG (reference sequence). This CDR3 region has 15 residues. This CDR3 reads CARLRGQGETDTQYF. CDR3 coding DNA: TGTGCCCGGTTACGGGGACAGGGAGAAACAGATACGCAGTATTTT.

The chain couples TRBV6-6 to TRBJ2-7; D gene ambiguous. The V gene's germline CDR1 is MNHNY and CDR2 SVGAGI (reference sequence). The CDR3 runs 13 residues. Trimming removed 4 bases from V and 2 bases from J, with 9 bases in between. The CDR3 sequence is CASSSPAPYEQYF. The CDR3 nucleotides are TGTGCCAGCAGTTCCCCAGCACCCTACGAGCAGTACTTC.

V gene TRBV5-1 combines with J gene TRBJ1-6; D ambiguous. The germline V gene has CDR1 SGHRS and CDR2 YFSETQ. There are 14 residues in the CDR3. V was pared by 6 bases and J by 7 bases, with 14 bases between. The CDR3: CASKGNTQNSPLHF. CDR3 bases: TGCGCCAGCAAAGGAAACACCCAGAATTCACCCCTCCACTTT.

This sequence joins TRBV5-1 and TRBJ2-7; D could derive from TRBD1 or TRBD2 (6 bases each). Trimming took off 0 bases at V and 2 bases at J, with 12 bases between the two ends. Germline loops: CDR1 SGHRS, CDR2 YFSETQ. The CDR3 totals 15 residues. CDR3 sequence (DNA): TGCGCCAGCAGCTTGGGAGGGGGGCTCGCCTACGAGCAGTACTTC. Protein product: CASSLGGGLAYEQYF.

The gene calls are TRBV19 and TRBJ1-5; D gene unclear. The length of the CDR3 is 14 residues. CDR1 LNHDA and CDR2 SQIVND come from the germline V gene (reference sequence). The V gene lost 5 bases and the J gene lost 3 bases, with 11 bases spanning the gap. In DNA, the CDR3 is TGTGCCAGTAGTTATCCGGGCCCCAATCAGCCCCAGCATTTT. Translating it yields CASSYPGPNQPQHF.

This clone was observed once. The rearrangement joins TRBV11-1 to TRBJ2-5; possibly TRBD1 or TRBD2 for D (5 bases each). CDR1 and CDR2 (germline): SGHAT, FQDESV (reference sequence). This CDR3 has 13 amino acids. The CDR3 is CASSLEGPGSQYF. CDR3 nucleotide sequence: TGTGCTAGTAGCTTAGAGGGACCCGGCTCCCAGTACTTC.

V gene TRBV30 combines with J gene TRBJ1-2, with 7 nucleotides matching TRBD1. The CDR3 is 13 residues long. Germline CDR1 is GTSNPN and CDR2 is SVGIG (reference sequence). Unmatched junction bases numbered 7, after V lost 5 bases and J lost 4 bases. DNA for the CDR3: TGTGCCTGGGGGCTTGGGACAGCCTATGGCTACACCTTC. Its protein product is CAWGLGTAYGYTF. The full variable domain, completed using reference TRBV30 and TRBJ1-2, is SQTIHQWPATLVQPVGSPLSLECTVEGTSNPNLYWYRQAAGRGLQLLFYSVGIGQISSEVPQNLSASRPQDRQFILSSKKLLLSDSGFYLCAWGLGTAYGYTFGSGTRLTVV.

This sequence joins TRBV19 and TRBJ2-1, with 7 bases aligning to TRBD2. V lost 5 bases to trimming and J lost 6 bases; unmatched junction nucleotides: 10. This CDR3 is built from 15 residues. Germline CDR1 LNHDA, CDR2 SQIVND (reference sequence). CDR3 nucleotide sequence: TGTGCCAGTAGTGGAGGACAACGGGGGGTCAATGAGCAGTTCTTC. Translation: CASSGGQRGVNEQFF.

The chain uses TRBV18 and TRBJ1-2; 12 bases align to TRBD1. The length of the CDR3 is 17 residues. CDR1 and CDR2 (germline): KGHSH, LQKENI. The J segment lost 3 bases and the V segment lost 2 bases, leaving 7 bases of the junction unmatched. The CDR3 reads CASSPGTGGSRDYGYTF. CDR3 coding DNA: TGTGCCAGCTCACCAGGGACAGGGGGCTCAAGGGACTATGGCTACACCTTC.